The TCR beta chain under discussion was sequenced for a study of T-cell reconstitution after alpha-beta-depleted transplantation in children. Study outcomes and limitations: Some patients owed their high day-60 TCRbeta diversity to surviving recipient T cells and thymic progenitors. It was reported that alpha-beta T cells came from several hundred expanded graft clones (about two months after transplant). Counts and diversity of T cells one year after transplant came mostly from newly produced T cells.

Molecular barcoding with unique molecular identifiers was used for the TCRbeta library. TCRdb fed the PCR reads into MiXCR, producing one record per CDR3 protein. The table includes around 800,000 distinct CDR3 sequences, roughly 15% detected once. Details on this clonotype: Its antigen is not identified.

Between the trimmed V and J ends, which lost 3 bases and 10 bases, there was a span of 10 bases. This CDR3 comprises 12 residues. This chain links TRBV12-3 or TRBV12-4 with TRBJ2-1, with unresolved D. The material was PBMCs, mostly from graft donor cells, obtained 360 days after TCRalphabeta/CD19-depleted stem cell transplant. The TCR was taken from a male patient younger than 18 who had a stem cell transplant for acute lymphoblastic leukemia, so the T cells may come from the graft donor. CDR3: CASSFTQREQFF. The CDR3 DNA follows: TGTGCCAGCAGTTTTACTCAGCGCGAGCAGTTCTTC.